This TCR beta chain is drawn from a study of PD-L1 blockade in urothelial cancer. Study context: Beginning around 2014, patients received atezolizumab, given as 1,200 mg intravenously every 3 weeks. Blood was tested 3 weeks (second dose) and 6 weeks into treatment.

Study-wide results and limits: Durable-benefit patients had greater expansion of tumor-associated blood clones at 3 weeks. In blood sampled pretreatment, TCR clonality below the median predicted better survival.

On this clone: Its antigen remains unidentified.

Trimming removed 1 base from V and 8 bases from J; junction bases left unmatched: 7. The CDR3 loop spans 16 amino acids. Looked up from germline, CDR1 is SGHRS and CDR2 is YFSETQ. Generated by immunoSEQ multiplex PCR, the TCRdb table keeps only in-frame clones and is missing some. The data show around 100,000 clones, about 91% seen once. This clonotype was obtained from a woman of 80 years or more with urothelial cancer. The J gene is TRBJ2-1, the V gene TRBV5-1; TRBD2 matches at 12 bases. The sample consisted of PBMCs, taken around atezolizumab (anti-PD-L1) treatment. This CDR3 is CASSLQLAGGPYEQFF. As DNA, the CDR3 is TGCGCCAGCAGCTTGCAGCTAGCGGGAGGGCCGTATGAGCAGTTCTTC.